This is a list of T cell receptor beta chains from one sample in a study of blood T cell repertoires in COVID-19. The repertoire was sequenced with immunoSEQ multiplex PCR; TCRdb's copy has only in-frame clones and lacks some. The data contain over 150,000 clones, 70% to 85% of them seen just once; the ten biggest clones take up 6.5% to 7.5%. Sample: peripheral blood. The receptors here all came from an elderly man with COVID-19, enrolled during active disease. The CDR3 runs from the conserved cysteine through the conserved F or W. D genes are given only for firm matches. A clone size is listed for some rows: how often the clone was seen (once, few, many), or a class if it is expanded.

CDR3aa: CASSVGQVGPYGYTF; CDR3nt: TGTGCCAGCAGCGTAGGACAAGTGGGTCCCTATGGCTACACCTTC; abundance: -; j_gene: TRBJ1-2; d_gene: -; v_gene: TRBV9
CDR3aa: CASSYSMENYGYTF; CDR3nt: TGTGCCAGCAGTTACTCGATGGAGAACTATGGCTACACCTTC; abundance: few; j_gene: TRBJ1-2; d_gene: -; v_gene: TRBV6-2/TRBV6-3
CDR3aa: CASSQVGTTSFF; CDR3nt: TGTGCCAGCAGCCAAGTGGGGACAACCTCCTTCTTC; abundance: few; j_gene: TRBJ1-2; d_gene: -; v_gene: TRBV3-1/TRBV3-2
CDR3aa: CAQWRDREEYGYTF; CDR3nt: TGTGCCCAATGGCGGGACAGGGAGGAGTATGGCTACACCTTC; abundance: -; j_gene: TRBJ1-2; d_gene: TRBD1; v_gene: TRBV10-3
CDR3aa: CASQGFSDYEQYF; CDR3nt: TGTGCCAGTCAGGGATTTTCAGACTACGAGCAGTACTTC; abundance: -; j_gene: TRBJ2-7; d_gene: -; v_gene: TRBV19
CDR3aa: CASKGDRRGNQPQHF; CDR3nt: TGCGCCAGCAAAGGGGACCGGAGGGGCAATCAGCCCCAGCATTTT; abundance: -; j_gene: TRBJ1-5; d_gene: -; v_gene: TRBV10-2
CDR3aa: CASSPWEGAREKLFF; CDR3nt: TGTGCCAGCAGCCCATGGGAAGGGGCCCGGGAAAAACTGTTTTTT; abundance: -; j_gene: TRBJ1-4; d_gene: -; v_gene: TRBV27
CDR3aa: CASSARGPGTDTQYF; CDR3nt: TGTGCCAGCAGCGCCAGGGGGCCCGGCACAGATACGCAGTATTTT; abundance: -; j_gene: TRBJ2-3; d_gene: TRBD1; v_gene: TRBV9
CDR3aa: CASSSGLASDTQYF; CDR3nt: TGTGCCAGCAGCTCGGGACTAGCGTCAGATACGCAGTATTTT; abundance: -; j_gene: TRBJ2-3; d_gene: TRBD2; v_gene: TRBV7-2
CDR3aa: CASTLAGTDTQYF; CDR3nt: TGTGCCAGCACCCTTGCAGGCACAGATACGCAGTATTTT; abundance: -; j_gene: TRBJ2-3; d_gene: -; v_gene: TRBV7-2
CDR3aa: CASSLAAQQETQYF; CDR3nt: TGTGCCAGCAGCTTAGCAGCACAGCAAGAGACCCAGTACTTC; abundance: once; j_gene: TRBJ2-5; d_gene: -; v_gene: TRBV7-9
CDR3aa: CASSRLELEAFF; CDR3nt: TGTGCCAGCAGTAGGCTGGAGTTAGAAGCTTTCTTT; abundance: -; j_gene: TRBJ1-1; d_gene: -; v_gene: TRBV6-5
CDR3aa: CASSMTGGQFF; CDR3nt: TGTGCCAGTAGTATGACAGGGGGCCAGTTCTTC; abundance: -; j_gene: TRBJ2-1; d_gene: TRBD1; v_gene: TRBV19
CDR3aa: CASLGGSNEKLFF; CDR3nt: TGTGCCAGCCTCGGAGGCTCTAATGAAAAACTGTTTTTT; abundance: -; j_gene: TRBJ1-4; d_gene: -; v_gene: TRBV6-5
CDR3aa: CASSVTGGRYGYTF; CDR3nt: TGTGCCAGTAGTGTGACAGGGGGCCGTTATGGCTACACCTTC; abundance: -; j_gene: TRBJ1-2; d_gene: TRBD1; v_gene: TRBV19
CDR3aa: CASSLSSGAQETQYF; CDR3nt: TGCGCCAGCAGCTTGTCTAGCGGGGCTCAAGAGACCCAGTACTTC; abundance: -; j_gene: TRBJ2-5; d_gene: TRBD2; v_gene: TRBV5-1
CDR3aa: CASSYSRRDGELFF; CDR3nt: TGTGCCAGCAGTTACTCCCGACGGGACGGGGAGCTGTTTTTT; abundance: few; j_gene: TRBJ2-2; d_gene: -; v_gene: TRBV6-5
CDR3aa: CAGSLVAGTGNTIYF; CDR3nt: TGCGCCGGCAGCTTGGTAGCCGGGACTGGAAACACCATATATTTT; abundance: -; j_gene: TRBJ1-3; d_gene: -; v_gene: TRBV5-1
CDR3aa: CASSLGRSYGYTF; CDR3nt: TGTGCCAGCAGCTTAGGGAGATCCTATGGCTACACCTTC; abundance: -; j_gene: TRBJ1-2; d_gene: -; v_gene: TRBV3-1/TRBV3-2
CDR3aa: CASSLTGGGGLYEQYF; CDR3nt: TGTGCCAGCAGTTTAACCGGCGGGGGGGGGCTCTACGAGCAGTACTTC; abundance: -; j_gene: TRBJ2-7; d_gene: TRBD2; v_gene: TRBV28
CDR3aa: CASKEETHYEQYF; CDR3nt: TGTGCCAGCAAGGAGGAGACCCACTACGAGCAGTACTTC; abundance: -; j_gene: TRBJ2-7; d_gene: -; v_gene: TRBV6-6
CDR3aa: CASSSGASNQPQHF; CDR3nt: TGTGCCAGCAGCTCAGGGGCCAGCAATCAGCCCCAGCATTTT; abundance: -; j_gene: TRBJ1-5; d_gene: -; v_gene: TRBV5-5
CDR3aa: CASRKPTGANYGYTF; CDR3nt: TGTGCCAGCAGAAAACCGACAGGCGCTAACTATGGCTACACCTTC; abundance: -; j_gene: TRBJ1-2; d_gene: -; v_gene: TRBV6-5